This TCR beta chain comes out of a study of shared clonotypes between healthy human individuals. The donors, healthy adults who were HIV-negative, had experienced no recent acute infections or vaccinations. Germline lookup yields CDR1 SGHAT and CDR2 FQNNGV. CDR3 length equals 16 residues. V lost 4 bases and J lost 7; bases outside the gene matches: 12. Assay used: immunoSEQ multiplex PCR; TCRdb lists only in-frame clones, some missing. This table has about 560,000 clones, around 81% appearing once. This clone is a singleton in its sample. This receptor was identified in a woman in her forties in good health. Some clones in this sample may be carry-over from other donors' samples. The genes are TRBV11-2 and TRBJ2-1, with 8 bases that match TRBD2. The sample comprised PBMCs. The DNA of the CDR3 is TGTGCCAGCAGCTCCATCGGGGGGGCCCGAGGGAATGAGCAGTTCTTC. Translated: CASSSIGGARGNEQFF.